This T cell receptor (beta chain) was sequenced in a study of T cell changes during pregnancy in multiple sclerosis. Method: immunoSEQ multiplex PCR; TCRdb's copy keeps in-frame clones and lacks some. Here the sample spans under 45,000 clones, just over 90% being singletons. The germline V gene encodes CDR1 LNHDA and CDR2 SQIVND (reference sequence). The CDR3 extends over 14 amino acids. The V end was cut by 2 bases, the J end by 0 bases, with 6 bases between. This clone occurred once. The material sequenced was CD4+ T cells from peripheral blood mononuclear cells, taken in the third trimester of pregnancy. The receptor was isolated from a female donor with multiple sclerosis, enrolled in a pregnancy study. The V gene is TRBV19, the J gene TRBJ2-3; D is possibly TRBD1 (6 bases). The CDR3 nucleotides read TGTGCCAGTAGTATACAGGGGAGCACAGATACGCAGTATTTT. Translated, it gives CASSIQGSTDTQYF.